This T cell receptor (beta chain) was identified in a study of T cell repertoires in cytomegalovirus infection. Across the whole study: Well-studied HLA-B-restricted epitopes and recently identified HLA-C-restricted epitopes of CMV were both used in the study. A matching HLA type, together with CMV infection, was signaled by public TCR beta signatures.

General study points: Within the response measured ex vivo, HLA-C-restricted CMV-specific TCR beta clonotypes were dominant.

TCRdb reprocessed the reads via MiXCR and lists one record per CDR3 protein. The table lists some 590,000 distinct CDR3 sequences, 40% of them singletons, with roughly 50% in the top ten. This CDR3 has 15 amino acids. From germline, CDR1 is SGHTA and CDR2 FQGNSA. Trimming pared 1 base from V and 3 bases from J, leaving 13 bases between. In the case of this clonotype: The antigen remains unidentified.

The chain joins TRBV7-2 to TRBJ2-7; D is unclear. The specimen was cultured PBMCs, collected from culture after CMV antigen stimulation. This receptor was taken from a human donor in good health (CMV status not recorded). Some clones in this sample may be carry-over from other donors' samples. CDR3: CASSLDWGASYEQYF. For the CDR3, the DNA is TGTGCCAGCAGCTTAGACTGGGGTGCAAGCTACGAGCAGTACTTC.